This entry describes one T cell receptor beta chain. Its target is unknown. The sample comes from a study of vaccination and CD4 T cells after COVID-19. Treatment in this sample: roughly 10-day PBMC culture with coronavirus spike peptide pools or control peptides (ViraFEST assay). With 9.5 to 10 ug/ml peptide pools and roughly 10 IU/ml IL-2, PBMCs were cultured at some 2.2 million per well. Oncomine TCR Beta short-read sequencing was applied to DNA from cultured CD4+ T cells. One entry per CDR3 protein results from TCRdb running MiXCR on the PCR reads. The sample records 20,000 or so distinct CDR3 sequences, roughly 67% being singletons. V shed 5 bases, J shed 3 bases, and the junction held 12 bases outside the gene matches. The CDR3 is 17 residues long. Per the germline V gene, CDR1 is MNHNS and CDR2 is SASEGT.

Sequencing used CD4+ T cells from blood, cultured in vitro. The TCR was taken from a human donor who had recovered from COVID-19. V usage is TRBV6-1 and J usage is TRBJ2-1, with 8 bases that match TRBD1. Written as DNA, the CDR3 is TGTGCCAGCAGTACAACAAACAGGGGGTTCAACTACAATGAGCAGTTCTTC. Its translation is CASSTTNRGFNYNEQFF.